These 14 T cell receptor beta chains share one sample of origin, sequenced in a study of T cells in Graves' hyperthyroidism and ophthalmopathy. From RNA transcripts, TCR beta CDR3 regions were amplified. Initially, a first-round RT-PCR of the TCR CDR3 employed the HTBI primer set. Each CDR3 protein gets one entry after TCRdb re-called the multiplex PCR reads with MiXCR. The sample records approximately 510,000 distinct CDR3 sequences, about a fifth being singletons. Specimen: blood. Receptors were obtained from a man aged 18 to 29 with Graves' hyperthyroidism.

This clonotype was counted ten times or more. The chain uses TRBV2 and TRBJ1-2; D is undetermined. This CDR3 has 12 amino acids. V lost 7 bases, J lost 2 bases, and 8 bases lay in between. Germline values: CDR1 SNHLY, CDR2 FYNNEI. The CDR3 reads CASMDGNYGYTF. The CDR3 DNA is TGTGCCAGCATGGACGGGAACTATGGCTACACCTTC.

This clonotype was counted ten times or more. The DNA of the CDR3 is TGTGCCACCATTCTGGACAGGGGGCTTCTGAACACTGAAGCTTTCTTT. Translation: CATILDRGLLNTEAFF. The chain joins TRBV2 to TRBJ1-1; TRBD1 agrees at 11 bases. Germline loops: CDR1 SNHLY, CDR2 FYNNEI. The V gene end was trimmed by 10 bases and the J gene end by 0 bases; junction bases not matched to a gene: 10. The CDR3 loop spans 16 amino acids.

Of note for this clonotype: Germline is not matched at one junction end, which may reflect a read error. In DNA, the CDR3 is TGTGCCAGCAGGCGGGTACAGGGTACTGATGCTTTCTTT. This codes for CASRRVQGTDAFF. The chain links TRBV12-3 or TRBV12-4 to TRBJ1-1; possibly TRBD1 for D (6 bases). The CDR3 runs 13 residues.

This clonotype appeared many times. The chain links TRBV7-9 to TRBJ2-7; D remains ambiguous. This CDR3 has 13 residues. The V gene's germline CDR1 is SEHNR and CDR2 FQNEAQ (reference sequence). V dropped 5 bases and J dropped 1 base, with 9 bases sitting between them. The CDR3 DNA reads TGTGCCAGCAGCCCCCCGAAGTCCTACGAGCAGTACTTC. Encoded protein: CASSPPKSYEQYF.

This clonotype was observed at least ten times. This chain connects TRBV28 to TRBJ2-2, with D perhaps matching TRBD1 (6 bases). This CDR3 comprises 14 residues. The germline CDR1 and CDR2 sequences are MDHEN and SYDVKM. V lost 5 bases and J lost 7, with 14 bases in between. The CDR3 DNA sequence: TGTGCCAGCAGTCCCTCCATCAGGGGCGGGGAGCTGTTTTTT. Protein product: CASSPSIRGGELFF.

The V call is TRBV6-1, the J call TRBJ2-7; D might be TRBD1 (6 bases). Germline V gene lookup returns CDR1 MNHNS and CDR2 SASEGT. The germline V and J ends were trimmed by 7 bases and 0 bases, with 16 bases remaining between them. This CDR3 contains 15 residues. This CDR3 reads CASTSGGGLSYEQYF. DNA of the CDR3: TGTGCCAGCACCTCCGGTGGGGGCCTCTCCTACGAGCAGTACTTC.

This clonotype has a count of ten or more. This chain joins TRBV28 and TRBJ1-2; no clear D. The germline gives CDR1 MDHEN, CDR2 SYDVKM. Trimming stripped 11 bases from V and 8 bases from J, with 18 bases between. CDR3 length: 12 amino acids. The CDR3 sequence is CAAQAGGHGYTF. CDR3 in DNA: TGTGCCGCTCAGGCGGGAGGGCACGGCTACACCTTC.

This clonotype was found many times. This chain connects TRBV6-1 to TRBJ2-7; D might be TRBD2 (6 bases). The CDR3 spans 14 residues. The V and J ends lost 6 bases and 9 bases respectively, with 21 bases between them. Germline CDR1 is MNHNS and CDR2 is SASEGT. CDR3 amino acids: CASSDLGTPFGQYF. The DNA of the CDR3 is TGTGCCAGCAGCGACCTCGGGACTCCTTTCGGGCAGTACTTC.

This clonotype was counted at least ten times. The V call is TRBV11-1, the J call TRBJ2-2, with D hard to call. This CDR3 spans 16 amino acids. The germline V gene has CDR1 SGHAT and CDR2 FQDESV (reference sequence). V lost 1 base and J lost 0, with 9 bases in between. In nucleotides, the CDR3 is TGTGCCAGCAGCTTAGAAGGAACTACGAACACCGGGGAGCTGTTTTTT. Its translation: CASSLEGTTNTGELFF. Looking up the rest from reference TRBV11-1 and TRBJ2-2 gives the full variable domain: EAEVAQSPRYKITEKSQAVAFWCDPISGHATLYWYRQILGQGPELLVQFQDESVVDDSQLPKDRFSAERLKGVDSTLKIQPAELGDSAMYLCASSLEGTTNTGELFFGEGSRLTVL.

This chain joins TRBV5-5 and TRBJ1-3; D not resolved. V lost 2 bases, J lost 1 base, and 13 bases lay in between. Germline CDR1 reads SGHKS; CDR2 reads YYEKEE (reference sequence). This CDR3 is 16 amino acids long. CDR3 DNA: TGTGCCAGCAGCTTCTCCGCACATTCTTCTGGAAACACCATATATTTT. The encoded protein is CASSFSAHSSGNTIYF.

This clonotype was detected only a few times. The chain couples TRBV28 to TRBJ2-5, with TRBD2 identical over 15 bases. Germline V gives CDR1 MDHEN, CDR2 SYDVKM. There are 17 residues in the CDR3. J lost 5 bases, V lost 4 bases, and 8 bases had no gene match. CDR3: CASSSGLAGGVEETQYF. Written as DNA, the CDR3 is TGTGCCAGCAGTTCCGGACTAGCGGGGGGGGTCGAGGAGACCCAGTACTTC.

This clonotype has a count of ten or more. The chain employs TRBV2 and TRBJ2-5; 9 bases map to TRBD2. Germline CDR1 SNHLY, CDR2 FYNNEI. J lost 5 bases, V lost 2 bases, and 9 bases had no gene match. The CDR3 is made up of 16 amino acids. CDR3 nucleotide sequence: TGTGCCAGCAGTGAACGGGTGGCGGGGGGGCTGGAGACCCAGTACTTC. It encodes CASSERVAGGLETQYF.

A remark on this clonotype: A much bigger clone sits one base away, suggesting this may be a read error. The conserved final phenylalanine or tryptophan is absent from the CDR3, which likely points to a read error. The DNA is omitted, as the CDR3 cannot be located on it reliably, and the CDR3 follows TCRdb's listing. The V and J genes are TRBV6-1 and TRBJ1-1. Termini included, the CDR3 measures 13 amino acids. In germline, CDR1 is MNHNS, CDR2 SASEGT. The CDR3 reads CASSQGTNTEVFL.

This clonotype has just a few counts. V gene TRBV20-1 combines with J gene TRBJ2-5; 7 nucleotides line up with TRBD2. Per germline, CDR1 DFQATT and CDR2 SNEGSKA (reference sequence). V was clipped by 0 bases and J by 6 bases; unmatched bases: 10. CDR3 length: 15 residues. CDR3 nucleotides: TGCAGTGCTAGAGAATCAGGTAGCGGGTTGCAGACCCAGTACTTC. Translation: CSARESGSGLQTQYF.